This TCR beta chain was obtained from a study of alternative splicing in chronic myeloid leukemia remission (dated by TCRdb to 2018 to 2020). Looking at the study overall: RNA sequencing was used to profile peripheral blood taken from chronic-phase CML patients both at diagnosis and at remission, and those profiles were then compared against healthy donors. The RESIST (imatinib), ENESTxtnd (nilotinib) and PINNACLE (nilotinib plus pegylated interferon) trials supplied fewer than 10 diagnostic specimens along with matched remission specimens. The median age was approximately 54 years at diagnosis, approximately 61 at remission and approximately 38 for the healthy controls. For the trials, the diagnostic specimens consisted of total leukocytes from peripheral blood that had been collected in EDTA. The French Persistem study supplied nine CML samples, of which seven were diagnostic and two were matched remission samples. Female/male counts of 11/5 were recorded for diagnosis samples, 8/3 for remission samples and 2/4 for controls. Trizol was used to extract total RNA from peripheral blood mononuclear cells of the diagnosis, remission and control samples. The investigation overall reported the following: Blood cell composition at remission was reconfigured to resemble lymphoid cell-enriched normal controls. Blood cell composition varied strongly between timepoints, moving from enrichment of myeloid progenitors at diagnosis to enrichment of mature lymphoid cells at remission.

The protocol used for the library was bulk RNA-seq. The TruSeq Stranded RNA sample prep kit was used to generate libraries of poly-A-enriched mRNA from an input of roughly 1 ug total RNA. Every sample was sequenced in triplicate, with paired-end sequencing run on a HiSeq 2500. Each mate in the RNA-seq data had a read length of 125 nucleotides. In the authors' own workflow: After trimming, reads were aligned to hg38 using STAR v2.7, and quality control was handled by FASTQC, RSeQC and multiqc. Salmon 0.14.1 was used to quantify gene expression levels as transcripts per million (TPM). Principal component analysis suggested that trial, library batch, sequencing batch, treatment regimen and sex did not drive transcriptomic profiles. Each CDR3 protein sequence appears as one entry after TCRdb reprocessed the reads, and no DNA is included. Here the V and J calls rest on TCRdb's processing, not on the authors' analysis. The sample data list about 710 distinct CDR3 sequences, and 98% of these were observed just once. The top ten clonotypes cover over 3% of the sample.

The count of this clonotype is one. Its antigen specificity is not known. Sample time point, as interpreted from the label and publication: chronic-phase CML before TKI therapy (screening/day 1). Some 17 CML patients made up the patient cohort, and matched post-remission samples were obtained for some of these patients. Reading the germline V gene (reference sequence) gives CDR1 LNHNV and CDR2 YYDKDF. Including the terminal cysteine and phenylalanine, the CDR3 comprises 15 residues. No DNA accompanies this entry. The chain uses TRBV15 and TRBJ2-1; lacking DNA, the TRBD2 call made by TCRdb goes unchecked. This TCR derives from an adult with chronic myeloid leukemia. This sample comprised PBMCs or total blood leukocytes (not recorded which), obtained at diagnosis. The CDR3 reads as follows: CATSRDGGDYNEQFF.